Listed below are T cell receptor beta chains from one sample, sequenced in a study of CD8 T cells in Susac syndrome. TCRdb passed the immunoSEQ multiplex PCR reads through MiXCR, listing each CDR3 protein once. The repertoire consists of around 59,000 distinct CDR3 sequences, with approximately 94% occurring once and the leading ten covering 0.15% to 0.2%. The sequenced material came from CD8+ T cells from PBMCs. These receptors all stem from a human donor in good health. The CDR3 runs from the conserved cysteine through the conserved F or W. D genes are given only for firm matches. A row's size may be missing; if present it is once, few, many or a size class.

cdr3_nt: TGTGCCAGCAGTTACTCTTCGGGACAGCAACTCTATGGCTACACCTTC; cdr3_aa: CASSYSSGQQLYGYTF; j_call: TRBJ1-2; d_call: TRBD1; clone_size: -; v_call: TRBV6-5
cdr3_nt: TGTGCCAGCAGTTTAGCGGGGGCCTACGAGCAGTACTTC; cdr3_aa: CASSLAGAYEQYF; j_call: TRBJ2-7; d_call: TRBD2; clone_size: few; v_call: TRBV28
cdr3_nt: TGTGCCAGCAGTCGCTCTAGCGGGGGCGTCCAGTACAATGAGCAGTTCTTC; cdr3_aa: CASSRSSGGVQYNEQFF; j_call: TRBJ2-1; d_call: TRBD2; clone_size: -; v_call: TRBV6-1
cdr3_nt: TGTGCCAGCCTCTTAACAGGGGGCAGCTATGGCTACACCTTC; cdr3_aa: CASLLTGGSYGYTF; j_call: TRBJ1-2; d_call: TRBD1; clone_size: -; v_call: TRBV28
cdr3_nt: TGTGCCAGCAGCTTGGAACGTCAGGGGGCATATGGCTACACCTTC; cdr3_aa: CASSLERQGAYGYTF; j_call: TRBJ1-2; d_call: TRBD1; clone_size: -; v_call: TRBV5-6
cdr3_nt: TGTGCCATCAGTGAGTTCGGGGACACGGATACGCAGTATTTT; cdr3_aa: CAISEFGDTDTQYF; j_call: TRBJ2-3; d_call: -; clone_size: -; v_call: TRBV10-3
cdr3_nt: TGTGCCAGCAGTTTATATGCGGGGGGACAAGAGACCCAGTACTTC; cdr3_aa: CASSLYAGGQETQYF; j_call: TRBJ2-5; d_call: TRBD2; clone_size: -; v_call: TRBV27
cdr3_nt: TGTGCCAGCAGCTTAGGGACAGGTTACAATGAGCAGTTCTTC; cdr3_aa: CASSLGTGYNEQFF; j_call: TRBJ2-1; d_call: TRBD1; clone_size: -; v_call: TRBV7-8
cdr3_nt: TGTGCCAGCAGCAATTCGGGGAGCACAGGTACGCAGTATTTT; cdr3_aa: CASSNSGSTGTQYF; j_call: TRBJ2-3; d_call: -; clone_size: -; v_call: TRBV9
cdr3_nt: TGTGCCAGCAGCCTAGGCGGGGGCCATGAGCAGTTCTTC; cdr3_aa: CASSLGGGHEQFF; j_call: TRBJ2-1; d_call: -; clone_size: -; v_call: TRBV12-3/TRBV12-4
cdr3_nt: TGTGCCAGCAGCTGGGCTGGTACGCAGTATTTT; cdr3_aa: CASSWAGTQYF; j_call: TRBJ2-3; d_call: -; clone_size: once; v_call: TRBV7-2
cdr3_nt: TGTGCCATCAGTGAGTCAGGGACTCACGAAGACGATCAGCCCCAGCATTTT; cdr3_aa: CAISESGTHEDDQPQHF; j_call: TRBJ1-5; d_call: -; clone_size: -; v_call: TRBV10-3
cdr3_nt: TGTGCCAGCAGCGCGCGACCGTGGGGTGAGCAGTTCTTC; cdr3_aa: CASSARPWGEQFF; j_call: TRBJ2-1; d_call: -; clone_size: -; v_call: TRBV11-2
cdr3_nt: TGTGCCAGTACGCTGCATAGACTAGCGGGGGGGCCGAGCACAGATACGCAGTATTTT; cdr3_aa: CASTLHRLAGGPSTDTQYF; j_call: TRBJ2-3; d_call: TRBD2; clone_size: -; v_call: TRBV12-3/TRBV12-4
cdr3_nt: TGTGCCATCAGTGAGGTCCCACAGATCAATGAGCAGTTCTTC; cdr3_aa: CAISEVPQINEQFF; j_call: TRBJ2-1; d_call: -; clone_size: -; v_call: TRBV10-3
cdr3_nt: TGTGCCATCAGTGAGGTCCTTAAGGAGAGTGAGCAGTTCTTC; cdr3_aa: CAISEVLKESEQFF; j_call: TRBJ2-1; d_call: -; clone_size: -; v_call: TRBV10-3
cdr3_nt: TGTGCCAGCAGAATAGACAGAATTGGTTATAATTCACCCCTCCACTTT; cdr3_aa: CASRIDRIGYNSPLHF; j_call: TRBJ1-6; d_call: -; clone_size: -; v_call: TRBV6-1
cdr3_nt: TGCAGCGTTGAAAGAGCGGGGGAGTACCTAGGGGTCGAGCAGTTCTTC; cdr3_aa: CSVERAGEYLGVEQFF; j_call: TRBJ2-1; d_call: TRBD2; clone_size: -; v_call: TRBV29-1
cdr3_nt: TGTGCCAGCAGCTTATTGGCTAGCGGGGGGGTCTACAATGAGCAGTTCTTC; cdr3_aa: CASSLLASGGVYNEQFF; j_call: TRBJ2-1; d_call: TRBD2; clone_size: once; v_call: TRBV7-6
cdr3_nt: TGTGCCAGCAGTTTAGAGACAGGGGCGATATACGAGCAGTACTTC; cdr3_aa: CASSLETGAIYEQYF; j_call: TRBJ2-7; d_call: TRBD1; clone_size: -; v_call: TRBV27
cdr3_nt: TGTGCCAGCAGCAAAGGTTTTGGGACAGATAAGGGTGCCACAGATACGCAGTATTTT; cdr3_aa: CASSKGFGTDKGATDTQYF; j_call: TRBJ2-3; d_call: -; clone_size: -; v_call: TRBV21-1
cdr3_nt: TGCGCCAGCAGCTTGGTAGCGGGGGGGCAAGAGACCCAGTACTTC; cdr3_aa: CASSLVAGGQETQYF; j_call: TRBJ2-5; d_call: TRBD2; clone_size: -; v_call: TRBV5-1
cdr3_nt: TGTGCCAGCAGCTTCTGGTCAGGGGCCCCCCAAGAGACCCAGTACTTC; cdr3_aa: CASSFWSGAPQETQYF; j_call: TRBJ2-5; d_call: -; clone_size: -; v_call: TRBV7-2
cdr3_nt: TGTGCCAGCAGCCTGGACACCAACTATGGCTACAACTTC; cdr3_aa: CASSLDTNYGYNF; j_call: TRBJ1-2; d_call: -; clone_size: -; v_call: TRBV7-8
cdr3_nt: TGTGCCAGCAGTCGGGGTTACAATCAGCCCCAGCATTTT; cdr3_aa: CASSRGYNQPQHF; j_call: TRBJ1-5; d_call: -; clone_size: -; v_call: TRBV27
cdr3_nt: TGTGCCAGCAGCCAGGGCCCCTCGGGCACCGGGGAGCTGTTTTTT; cdr3_aa: CASSQGPSGTGELFF; j_call: TRBJ2-2; d_call: -; clone_size: -; v_call: TRBV7-3
cdr3_nt: TGTGCCAGCAGCCTCCACTTCCGGGAACTCTCCTACAATGAGCAGTTCTTC; cdr3_aa: CASSLHFRELSYNEQFF; j_call: TRBJ2-1; d_call: -; clone_size: -; v_call: TRBV7-2
cdr3_nt: TGTGCCAGCAGCGATCCAGCGGGGGGGGAAGAGACCCAGTACTTC; cdr3_aa: CASSDPAGGEETQYF; j_call: TRBJ2-5; d_call: TRBD2; clone_size: -; v_call: TRBV9
cdr3_nt: TGTGCCAGCAGTGGACCTGAACAGGGTGATTTTGTGAGCTCCTACAATGAGCAGTTCTTC; cdr3_aa: CASSGPEQGDFVSSYNEQFF; j_call: TRBJ2-1; d_call: -; clone_size: once; v_call: TRBV6-1
cdr3_nt: TGCAGCGTTCTAGGGGGTAGCAGGGGCACAGATACGCAGTATTTT; cdr3_aa: CSVLGGSRGTDTQYF; j_call: TRBJ2-3; d_call: -; clone_size: -; v_call: TRBV29-1
cdr3_nt: TGTGCCAGCAGCCCGGGCCCGGGGGATGAGCAGTTCTTC; cdr3_aa: CASSPGPGDEQFF; j_call: TRBJ2-1; d_call: -; clone_size: -; v_call: TRBV7-9
cdr3_nt: TGTGCCAGCAGTGTACAGGGTAATCAGCCCCAGCATTTT; cdr3_aa: CASSVQGNQPQHF; j_call: TRBJ1-5; d_call: -; clone_size: -; v_call: TRBV25-1
cdr3_nt: TGCAGTGACTTAGGGGGCTTGGACGAGCAGTACTTC; cdr3_aa: CSDLGGLDEQYF; j_call: TRBJ2-7; d_call: TRBD1; clone_size: -; v_call: TRBV20-1
cdr3_nt: TGTGCCAGCAGCCCCACGGGACAGGGGAACTATGGCTACACCTTC; cdr3_aa: CASSPTGQGNYGYTF; j_call: TRBJ1-2; d_call: TRBD1; clone_size: -; v_call: TRBV6-5
cdr3_nt: TGTGCCAGCAGTTATTCGGGGGAATTCAATGAGCAGTTCTTC; cdr3_aa: CASSYSGEFNEQFF; j_call: TRBJ2-1; d_call: -; clone_size: once; v_call: TRBV6-2/TRBV6-3
cdr3_nt: TGTGCCAGCAGCCTCGACAGGTACAATGAGCAGTTCTTC; cdr3_aa: CASSLDRYNEQFF; j_call: TRBJ2-1; d_call: -; clone_size: -; v_call: TRBV9
cdr3_nt: TGTGCCAGCAGCTTAGCGGGCCAATCGAACACCGGGGAGCTGTTTTTT; cdr3_aa: CASSLAGQSNTGELFF; j_call: TRBJ2-2; d_call: -; clone_size: -; v_call: TRBV7-9
cdr3_nt: TGTGCCAGCGGTCGTTTCGGGGGTGGCTACACCTTC; cdr3_aa: CASGRFGGGYTF; j_call: TRBJ1-2; d_call: -; clone_size: -; v_call: TRBV6-1
cdr3_nt: TGCGCCAGCAGCCTGTACAGGGCCGAGACCCAGTACTTC; cdr3_aa: CASSLYRAETQYF; j_call: TRBJ2-5; d_call: -; clone_size: -; v_call: TRBV4-1
cdr3_nt: TGTGCCAGCAGTTACGGGATGATCTCCTACGAGCAGTACTTC; cdr3_aa: CASSYGMISYEQYF; j_call: TRBJ2-7; d_call: -; clone_size: -; v_call: TRBV6-2/TRBV6-3
cdr3_nt: TGTGCCAGCAGTGCAAAGGGGCGAACTGAAGCTTTCTTT; cdr3_aa: CASSAKGRTEAFF; j_call: TRBJ1-1; d_call: -; clone_size: -; v_call: TRBV7-3
cdr3_nt: TGTGCCAGCAGTCCTTGGACTAGCGGGGGGGCCTACGAGCAGTACTTC; cdr3_aa: CASSPWTSGGAYEQYF; j_call: TRBJ2-7; d_call: TRBD2; clone_size: -; v_call: TRBV6-1
cdr3_nt: TGTGCCAGCAGTTACGAGAACAGTTACTACGAGCAGTACTTC; cdr3_aa: CASSYENSYYEQYF; j_call: TRBJ2-7; d_call: -; clone_size: once; v_call: TRBV6-2/TRBV6-3
cdr3_nt: TGCAGCGTTGCTCCAGGGAGGGAATCCGGGGAGCTGTTTTTT; cdr3_aa: CSVAPGRESGELFF; j_call: TRBJ2-2; d_call: TRBD2; clone_size: -; v_call: TRBV29-1
cdr3_nt: TGTGCCACCAGCAGAGAGACCGGGGCAGATACGCAGTATTTT; cdr3_aa: CATSRETGADTQYF; j_call: TRBJ2-3; d_call: -; clone_size: -; v_call: TRBV15
cdr3_nt: TGCAGCGTTCAACAGGGGGAGCACTCTGGGGCCAACGTCCTGACTTTC; cdr3_aa: CSVQQGEHSGANVLTF; j_call: TRBJ2-6; d_call: TRBD1; clone_size: -; v_call: TRBV29-1
cdr3_nt: TGTGTCAGCAGCCCGGGACAGAGTTCACCCCTCCACTTT; cdr3_aa: CVSSPGQSSPLHF; j_call: TRBJ1-6; d_call: TRBD1; clone_size: -; v_call: TRBV6-5
cdr3_nt: TGCGCCAGCAGCCAAGATGTCCGGACCCCCTACGAGCAGTACTTC; cdr3_aa: CASSQDVRTPYEQYF; j_call: TRBJ2-7; d_call: -; clone_size: -; v_call: TRBV4-3
cdr3_nt: TGTGCCAGCAGCCCAACATCCAACTATGGCTACACCTTC; cdr3_aa: CASSPTSNYGYTF; j_call: TRBJ1-2; d_call: -; clone_size: -; v_call: TRBV12-3/TRBV12-4